The source of this T cell receptor beta chain is a study of blood T cells in healthy people across ages (dated by TCRdb to about 2015). About the full investigation: Template switching captured roughly one uniquely barcoded TCR beta cDNA molecule per two T cells in model experiments. The donors were divided into four age groups: young (average around 17 years), middle-aged (about 40), aged (around 59) and long-lived (around 80). Using deep sequencing normalized with unique cDNA molecular identifiers, the study measured how TCR beta repertoire diversity changes with age. For two donors (one aged 18 to 29 and one aged 80 or older), the study analyzed two additional independent replicas of 1 million unique cDNA reads from the same blood draw. To avoid experimental bias, donors of different ages were randomly spread across the sequencing lanes. General findings and caveats noted by the study authors: Observed TCR beta diversity per million T cells fell roughly linearly with age, and a significant reduction was already apparent by age around 44. Estimates of total diversity based on one million sequenced T cells were considered lower bounds and underestimates. The CMV infection status of donors was not known, potentially confounding age-related changes in expanded clonotypes. Since profiling was done on bulk unsorted PBMCs, naive and antigen-experienced compartments could not be conclusively compared. The percentage of naive T cells measured by flow cytometry correlated strongly with observed TCR beta diversity. Compared with the aged group, more naive CD4+ T cells, fewer expanded clones and increased TCR diversity were shown by the long-lived group, suggesting age selection.

The germline V gene (reference sequence) sets CDR1 to SEHNR and CDR2 to FQNEAQ. From the cysteine through the phenylalanine, the CDR3 covers 14 amino acids. The read is trimmed to its CDR3 DNA, 42 bases read in frame from base 1. Systemically healthy Caucasian individuals from Russia, approximately 39 in total and aged 6 to 90 years, were included as donors. Approximately 10 milliliters of peripheral blood were collected from each donor into EDTA-treated Vacutainer tubes. PBMCs were isolated by Ficoll-Paque density-gradient centrifugation, with at least 6 million obtained per sample. Total RNA was extracted from PBMCs with Trizol reagent, with at least 6 micrograms obtained per sample. The percentages of naive CD45RAhigh/CD27high T cells were determined by flow cytometry on a PBMC aliquot from every donor. About this clonotype itself: It lacks a known antigen. No base quality information exists; no much larger clone differs at one position.

Libraries were built with 5' RACE. Sequenced on an Illumina HiSeq 2500. The second PCR ran for roughly 7 to 12 cycles and used a J-beta primer mix along with a sample-barcoded 5' primer. A template-switch 5' adaptor carrying 12 random nucleotides introduced a unique molecular identifier onto each TCR beta cDNA molecule. Each sample yielded at least 3 million CDR3-containing paired-end reads. All of the RNA was converted into first-strand cDNA using the Mint cDNA synthesis kit, with a TRBC-specific oligonucleotide serving as the primer. After uracil-DNA glycosylase treatment, a first 18-cycle PCR used universal primers M1SS and BC2_uni_R on all cDNA. As for the original processing: For normalization, 1 million high-quality reads, each with a distinct molecular identifier, were randomly selected from each sample. Reads sharing molecular identifiers were discarded rather than binned into consensus sequences. MiTCR, with a Q25 quality threshold and the strictest error-elimination algorithm, was used for CDR3 identification, clonotype clustering and error correction. Lower-bound total TCR beta diversity was estimated with a nonparametric unseen species model using Euler transformation. TCRdb trimmed public reads at Q25 via fastp, called clones via MiXCR and kept in-frame beta chains. For every CDR3 protein sequence, its rows merge into one entry that carries the most common genes and DNA. The V and J calls were not made by the authors but by TCRdb's processing. This sample gives about 1,400,000 distinct CDR3 sequences in total; 59% of them show up just once. 6.5% to 8.5% of the sample is taken by the ten largest.

This clonotype was obtained from a man between 18 and 29 years old in good health. The rearrangement joined TRBV7-9 to TRBJ2-5, with the identity of the D gene unclear. The DNA end lines up better with TRBJ2-7; the J call may be wrong. Sequencing used blood. The DNA sequence is as follows: TGTGCCAGCAGCTCTACCAAGGCCAGCTACGAGCAGTACTTC. It translates as CASSSTKASYEQYF.